This T cell receptor (beta chain) comes out of a study of CD8+CD57+ T cells in acquired aplastic anemia. Study at large: The DNA of sorted CD4+ and CD8+ cells averaged 3.2 ug. Study-level findings and limits: The study found no significant CD8+ Simpson's diversity difference between patients and controls. Researchers report that around 31 CD8+ CDR3 sequences appeared in both patients and controls.

The sequenced patients had an expansion of CD8+CD57+ cells seen by flow cytometry. Each patient had severe acquired aplastic anemia. Note on this clonotype: Its antigen is not identified.

Germline-derived CDR1 and CDR2 are SGHVS and FNYEAQ. V shed 0 bases, J shed 3 bases, and the junction held 5 bases outside the gene matches. CDR3 length equals 15 residues. TCR beta VDJ and CDR3 profiling used genomic DNA as template. Each CDR3 protein is one row after TCRdb ran MiXCR on the reads. The sample has roughly 200,000 distinct CDR3 sequences; roughly 65% are singletons. This TCR came from a human donor with aplastic anemia. This chain links TRBV7-6 with TRBJ2-7, with 7 bases fitting TRBD2. The sample consisted of sorted CD4+, CD8+, or CD8+CD57+ T cells (not recorded which) from PBMCs. The CDR3 DNA follows: TGTGCCAGCAGCTTAGCGCCTAGCGGCTACTACGAGCAGTACTTC. Its protein is CASSLAPSGYYEQYF.